This TCR beta chain was captured by sequencing in a study of siplizumab effects on memory and regulatory T cells. Sequencing was performed with immunoSEQ multiplex PCR; in TCRdb, only in-frame clones are kept and a portion is missing. The sample holds 90,000 to 140,000 clones; 85% to 95% are singletons and the top ten take around 0.32%. A word on this clone: As yet, its antigen is unknown.

Study-level points and caveats: The mapping of alloreactive clones to unstimulated subsets covered only a minor fraction of them. Naive T cells apparently outstripped memory cells in diversity and seemed major alloresponse contributors.

Sequencing was performed on CD4+ T cells sorted from blood. The TCR originated in a human donor in good health.

Here the CDR3 DNA reads TGTGCCAGCAGTGAAACGGGAGGGCCCCCTTACGAGCAGTACTTC. Amino acid sequence: CASSETGGPPYEQYF. This chain connects TRBV6-1 to TRBJ2-7; 8 bases are a match to TRBD2. The CDR3 sequence is 15 residues long. Germline loops: CDR1 MNHNS, CDR2 SASEGT. V shed 2 bases, J shed 4 bases, and the junction held 7 bases outside the gene matches.